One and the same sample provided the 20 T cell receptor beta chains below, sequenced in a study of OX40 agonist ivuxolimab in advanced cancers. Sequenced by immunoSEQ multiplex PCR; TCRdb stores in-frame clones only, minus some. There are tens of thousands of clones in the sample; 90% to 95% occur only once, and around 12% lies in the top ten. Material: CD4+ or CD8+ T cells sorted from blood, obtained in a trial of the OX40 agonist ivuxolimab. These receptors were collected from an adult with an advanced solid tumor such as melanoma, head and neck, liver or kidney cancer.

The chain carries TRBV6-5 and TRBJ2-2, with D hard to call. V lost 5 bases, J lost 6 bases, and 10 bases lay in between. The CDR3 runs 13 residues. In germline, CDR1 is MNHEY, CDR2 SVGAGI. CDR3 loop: CASSPSRPGELFF. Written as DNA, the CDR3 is TGTGCCAGCAGTCCCAGCAGGCCCGGGGAGCTGTTTTTT.

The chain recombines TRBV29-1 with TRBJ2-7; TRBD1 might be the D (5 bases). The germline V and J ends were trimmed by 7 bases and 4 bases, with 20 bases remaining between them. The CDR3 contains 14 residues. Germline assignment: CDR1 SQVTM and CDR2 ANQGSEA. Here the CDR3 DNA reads TGCAGCGGTTATGGCGTAAGGGGTTTGTACGAGCAGTACTTC. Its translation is CSGYGVRGLYEQYF.

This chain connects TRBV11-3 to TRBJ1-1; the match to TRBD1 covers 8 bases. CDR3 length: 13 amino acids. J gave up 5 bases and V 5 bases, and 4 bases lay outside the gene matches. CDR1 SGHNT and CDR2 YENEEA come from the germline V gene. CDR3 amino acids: CASSGQGGTEAFF. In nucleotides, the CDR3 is TGTGCCAGCAGCGGACAGGGTGGTACTGAAGCTTTCTTT.

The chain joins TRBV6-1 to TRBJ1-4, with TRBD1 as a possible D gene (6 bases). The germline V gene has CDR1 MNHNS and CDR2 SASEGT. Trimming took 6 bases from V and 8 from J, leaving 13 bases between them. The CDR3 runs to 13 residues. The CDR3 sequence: CASRYREAEKLFF. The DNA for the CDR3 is TGTGCCAGCAGGTACAGGGAGGCGGAAAAACTGTTTTTT.

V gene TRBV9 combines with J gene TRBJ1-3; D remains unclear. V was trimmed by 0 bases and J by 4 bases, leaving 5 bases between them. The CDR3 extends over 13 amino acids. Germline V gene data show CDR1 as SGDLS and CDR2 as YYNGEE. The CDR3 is CASSVDPGNTIYF. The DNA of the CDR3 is TGTGCCAGCAGCGTAGACCCCGGAAACACCATATATTTT.

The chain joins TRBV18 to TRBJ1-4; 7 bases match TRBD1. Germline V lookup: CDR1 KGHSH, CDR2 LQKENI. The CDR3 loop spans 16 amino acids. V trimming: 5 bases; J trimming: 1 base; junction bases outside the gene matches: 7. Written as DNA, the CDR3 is TGTGCCAGCTCAAGAGACAGGGTTGGAACTAATGAAAAACTGTTTTTT. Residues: CASSRDRVGTNEKLFF.

The CDR3 bases are TGTGCCAGCGGACCCGGGACAGGGTGGCCGGGGAACAATCAGCCCCAGCATTTT. It specifies CASGPGTGWPGNNQPQHF. The chain has TRBV5-5 and TRBJ1-5; 9 bases are a match to TRBD1. V trimming: 7 bases; J trimming: 3 bases; junction bases outside the gene matches: 17. There are 18 residues in the CDR3. CDR1 and CDR2 from the germline V gene are SGHKS and YYEKEE (reference sequence).

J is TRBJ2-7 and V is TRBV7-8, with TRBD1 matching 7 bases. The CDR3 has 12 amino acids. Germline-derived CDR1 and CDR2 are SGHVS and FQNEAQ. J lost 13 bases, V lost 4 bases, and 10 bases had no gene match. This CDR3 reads CASSSYRDSPYF. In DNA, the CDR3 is TGTGCCAGCAGCTCCTACCGGGACAGTCCCTACTTC.

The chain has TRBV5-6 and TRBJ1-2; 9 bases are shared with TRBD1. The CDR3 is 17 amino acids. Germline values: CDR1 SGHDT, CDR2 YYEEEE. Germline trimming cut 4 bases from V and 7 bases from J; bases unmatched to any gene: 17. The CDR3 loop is CASSGGTGFPTLGGYTF. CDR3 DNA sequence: TGTGCCAGCAGCGGCGGGACAGGGTTTCCGACCCTAGGTGGCTACACCTTC. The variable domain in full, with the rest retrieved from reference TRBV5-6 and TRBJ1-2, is DAGVTQSPTHLIKTRGQQVTLRCSPKSGHDTVSWYQQALGQGPQFIFQYYEEEERQRGNFPDRFSGHQFPNYSSELNVNALLLGDSALYLCASSGGTGFPTLGGYTFGSGTRLTVV.

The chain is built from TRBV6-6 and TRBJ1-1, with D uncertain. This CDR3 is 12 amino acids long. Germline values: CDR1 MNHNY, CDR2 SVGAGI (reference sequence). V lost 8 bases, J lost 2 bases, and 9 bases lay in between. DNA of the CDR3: TGTGCCAGCGGGCAGATTAACACTGAAGCTTTCTTT. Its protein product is CASGQINTEAFF.

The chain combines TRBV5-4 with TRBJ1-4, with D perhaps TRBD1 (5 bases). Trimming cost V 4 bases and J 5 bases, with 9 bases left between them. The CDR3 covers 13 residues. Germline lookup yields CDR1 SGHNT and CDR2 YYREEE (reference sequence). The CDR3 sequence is CASSLRDNEKLFF. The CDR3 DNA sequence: TGTGCCAGCAGCCTCAGGGACAATGAAAAACTGTTTTTT.

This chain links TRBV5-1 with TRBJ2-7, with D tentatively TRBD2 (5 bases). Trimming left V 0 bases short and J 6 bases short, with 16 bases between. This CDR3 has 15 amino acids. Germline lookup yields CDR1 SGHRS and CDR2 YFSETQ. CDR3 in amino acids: CASSLAGVASSEQYF. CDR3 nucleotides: TGCGCCAGCAGCTTGGCCGGGGTGGCGTCCAGCGAGCAGTACTTC.

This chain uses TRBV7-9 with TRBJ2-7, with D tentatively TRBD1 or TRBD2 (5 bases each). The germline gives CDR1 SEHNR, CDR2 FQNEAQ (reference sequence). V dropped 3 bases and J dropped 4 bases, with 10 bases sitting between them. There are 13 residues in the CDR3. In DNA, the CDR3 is TGTGCCAGCAGCTTTTCGGGGCGGTACGAGCAGTACTTC. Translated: CASSFSGRYEQYF.

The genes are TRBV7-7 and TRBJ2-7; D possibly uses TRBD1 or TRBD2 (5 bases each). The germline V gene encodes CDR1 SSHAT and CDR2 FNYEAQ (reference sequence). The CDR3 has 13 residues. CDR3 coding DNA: TGTGCTAGCTCCCGGGACGGAAACTACGAGCAGTACTTC. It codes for CASSRDGNYEQYF.

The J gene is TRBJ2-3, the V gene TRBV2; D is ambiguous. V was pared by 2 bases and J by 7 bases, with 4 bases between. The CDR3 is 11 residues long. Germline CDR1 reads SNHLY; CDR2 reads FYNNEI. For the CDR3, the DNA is TGTGCCAGCAGTGAATACCATACGCAGTATTTT. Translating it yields CASSEYHTQYF. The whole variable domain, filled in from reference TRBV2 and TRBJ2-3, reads EPEVTQTPSHQVTQMGQEVILRCVPISNHLYFYWYRQILGQKVEFLVSFYNNEISEKSEIFDDQFSVERPDGSNFTLKIRSTKLEDSAMYFCASSEYHTQYFGPGTRLTVL.

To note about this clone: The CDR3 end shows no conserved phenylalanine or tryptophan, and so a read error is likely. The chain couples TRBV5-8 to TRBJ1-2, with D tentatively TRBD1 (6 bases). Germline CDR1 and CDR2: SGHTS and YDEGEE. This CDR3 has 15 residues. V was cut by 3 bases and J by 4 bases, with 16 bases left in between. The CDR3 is CASSSLRGRVYGYTI. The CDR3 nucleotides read TGTGCCAGCAGCTCCCTCCGGGGGCGGGTCTATGGCTACACCATC.

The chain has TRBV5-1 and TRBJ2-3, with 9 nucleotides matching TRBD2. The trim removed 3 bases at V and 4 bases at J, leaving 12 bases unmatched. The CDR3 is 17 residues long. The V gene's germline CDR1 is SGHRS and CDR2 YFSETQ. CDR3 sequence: CASSSGLVGGGADTQYF. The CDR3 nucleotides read TGCGCCAGCAGCTCGGGACTAGTTGGCGGGGGGGCAGATACGCAGTATTTT.

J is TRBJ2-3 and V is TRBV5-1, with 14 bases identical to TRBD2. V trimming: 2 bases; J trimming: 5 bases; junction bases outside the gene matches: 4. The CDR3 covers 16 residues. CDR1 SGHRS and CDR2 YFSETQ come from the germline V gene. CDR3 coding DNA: TGCGCCAGCAGCTTCGGGACTAGCGGGAGCGGAGATACGCAGTATTTT. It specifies CASSFGTSGSGDTQYF.

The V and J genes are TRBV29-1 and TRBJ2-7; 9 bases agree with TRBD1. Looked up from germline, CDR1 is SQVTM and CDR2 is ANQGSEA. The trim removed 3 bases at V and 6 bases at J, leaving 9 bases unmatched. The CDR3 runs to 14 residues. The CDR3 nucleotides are TGCAGCGTTGAGGTAGACAGGGGGACGGCCGAGCAGTACTTC. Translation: CSVEVDRGTAEQYF.

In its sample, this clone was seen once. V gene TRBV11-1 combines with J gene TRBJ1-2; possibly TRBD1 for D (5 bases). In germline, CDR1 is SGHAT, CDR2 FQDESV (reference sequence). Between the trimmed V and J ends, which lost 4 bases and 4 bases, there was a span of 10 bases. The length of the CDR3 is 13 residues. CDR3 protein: CASSSGDGYGYTF. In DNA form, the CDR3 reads TGTGCCAGCAGCTCTGGGGACGGCTATGGCTACACCTTC.